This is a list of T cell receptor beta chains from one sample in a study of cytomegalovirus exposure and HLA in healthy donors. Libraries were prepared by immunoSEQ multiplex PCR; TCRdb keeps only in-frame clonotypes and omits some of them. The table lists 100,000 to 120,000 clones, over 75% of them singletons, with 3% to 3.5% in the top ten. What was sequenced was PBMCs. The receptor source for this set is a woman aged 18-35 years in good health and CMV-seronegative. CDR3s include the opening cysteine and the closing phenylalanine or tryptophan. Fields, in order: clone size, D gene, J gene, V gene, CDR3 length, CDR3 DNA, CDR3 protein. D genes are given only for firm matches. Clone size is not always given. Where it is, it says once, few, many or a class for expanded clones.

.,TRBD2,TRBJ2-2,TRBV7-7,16,TGTGCCAGCAGCCTTACTAGCGGGGGGGTTCCCGGGGAGCTGTTTTTT,CASSLTSGGVPGELFF
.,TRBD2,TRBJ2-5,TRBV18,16,TGTGCCAGCTCAGCGACTAGCGGGGCGGACCAAGAGACCCAGTACTTC,CASSATSGADQETQYF
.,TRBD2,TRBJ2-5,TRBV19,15,TGTGCCAGTAGTGGGCTAGCGGGGTGGTCGGAGACCCAGTACTTC,CASSGLAGWSETQYF
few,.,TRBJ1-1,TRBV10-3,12,TGTGCCATCAGCGCAGGGGCGGATGAAGCTTTCTTT,CAISAGADEAFF
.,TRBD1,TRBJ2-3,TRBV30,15,TGTGCCTGGGAACAAACAGGGGGGTACACAGATACGCAGTATTTT,CAWEQTGGYTDTQYF
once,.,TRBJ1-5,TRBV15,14,TGTGCCACCAGCACTGGACTGGTTTATCAGCCCCAGCATTTT,CATSTGLVYQPQHF
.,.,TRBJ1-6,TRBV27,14,TGTGCCAGCAGGGGGGGGGTTTTGAATTCACCCCTCCACTTT,CASRGGVLNSPLHF
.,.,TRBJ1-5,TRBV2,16,TGTGCCAGCATGTCTAGGGGGGGCTATAGCAATCAGCCCCAGCATTTT,CASMSRGGYSNQPQHF
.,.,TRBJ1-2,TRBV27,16,TGTGCCAGCAGTCCCTCGTGGGGCAGGGTTGGGTATGGCTACACCTTC,CASSPSWGRVGYGYTF
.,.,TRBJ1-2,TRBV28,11,TGTGCCAGCTCACAGCAATATGGCTACACCTTC,CASSQQYGYTF
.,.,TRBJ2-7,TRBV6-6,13,TGTGCCAGCAGTCATGGAGGGGAATACGAGCAGTACTTC,CASSHGGEYEQYF
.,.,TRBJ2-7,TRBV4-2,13,TGTGCCAGCAACCGACAGAGGCAGGACGAGCAGTACTTC,CASNRQRQDEQYF
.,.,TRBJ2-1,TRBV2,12,TGTGCCAGCTATGCGGCGGTCAAAGAGCAGTTCTTC,CASYAAVKEQFF
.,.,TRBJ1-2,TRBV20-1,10,TGCAGTGCCGGGTTAGGTGGCTACACCTTC,CSAGLGGYTF
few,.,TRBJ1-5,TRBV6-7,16,TGTGCCAGCCCACAGGGAGGGGAGAGTAGCAATCAGCCCCAGCATTTT,CASPQGGESSNQPQHF
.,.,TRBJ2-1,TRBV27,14,TGTGCCAGCAGTTGGAAGTCGGGGAACAATGAGCAGTTCTTC,CASSWKSGNNEQFF
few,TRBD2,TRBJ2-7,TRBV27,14,TGTGCCAGCAGTTTGGGGGAGGGGACCTACGAGCAGTACTTC,CASSLGEGTYEQYF
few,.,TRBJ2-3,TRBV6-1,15,TGTGCCAGCAGTGAAGCGCTGGAGGGGCCAGATACGCAGTATTTT,CASSEALEGPDTQYF
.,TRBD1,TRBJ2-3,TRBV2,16,TGTGCCAGCAGTGGAGGGACAGGGGGTCTCGCAGATACGCAGTATTTT,CASSGGTGGLADTQYF
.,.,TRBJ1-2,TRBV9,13,TGTGCCAGCAGCGTACAAAGCGGCTATGGCTACACCTTC,CASSVQSGYGYTF
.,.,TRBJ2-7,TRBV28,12,TGTGCCAGCAGTTGGGAGGACTACGAGCAGTACTTC,CASSWEDYEQYF
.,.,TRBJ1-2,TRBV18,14,TGTGCCAGCTCACCAGAGGGTCCGAGCTATGGCTACACCTTC,CASSPEGPSYGYTF
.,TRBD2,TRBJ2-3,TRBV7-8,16,TGTGCCAGCAGCCCACTTAGCGGGGGGTTCACAGATACGCAGTATTTT,CASSPLSGGFTDTQYF
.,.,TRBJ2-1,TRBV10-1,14,TGCGCCAGCAGTGACCCCGGGATATACAATGAGCAGTTCTTC,CASSDPGIYNEQFF
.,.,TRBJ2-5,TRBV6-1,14,TGTGCCAGCACCAGGACAGTTGACAAAGAGACCCAGTACTTC,CASTRTVDKETQYF
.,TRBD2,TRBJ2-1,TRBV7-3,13,TGTGCCAGCAGCTTAAGCCTAGCGGGGTTTCAGTTCTTC,CASSLSLAGFQFF
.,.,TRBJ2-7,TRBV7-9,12,TGTGCCAGCAGCTCGCAGGGGGGAACCTCCTACTTC,CASSSQGGTSYF
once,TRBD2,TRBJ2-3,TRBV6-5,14,TGTGCCAGCAGACGGGGGGGGAGCACAGATACGCAGTATTTT,CASRRGGSTDTQYF
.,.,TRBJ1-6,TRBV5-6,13,TGTGCCAGCAGCTTGGAGCCAAATTCACCCCTCCACTTT,CASSLEPNSPLHF
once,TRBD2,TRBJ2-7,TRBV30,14,TGTGCCTGGAGTCTAGCGGGCAGCTCCTACGAGCAGTACTTC,CAWSLAGSSYEQYF
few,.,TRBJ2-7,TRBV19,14,TGTGCCAGTAGTATAGATAGGGGCCACTACGAGCAGTACTTC,CASSIDRGHYEQYF
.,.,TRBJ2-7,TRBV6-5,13,TGTGCTTCAGGAAGGGGGGGGCGAGGCGAGCAGTACTTC,CASGRGGRGEQYF
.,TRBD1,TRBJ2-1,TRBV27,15,TGTGCCAGTCAAGAACCGGGACAGGGTTTCAATGAGCAGTTCTTC,CASQEPGQGFNEQFF
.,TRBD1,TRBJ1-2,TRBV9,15,TGTGCCAGCAGCGGCCTAACAGGGGCTGCCTATGGCTACACCTTC,CASSGLTGAAYGYTF
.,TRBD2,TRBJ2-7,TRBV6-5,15,TGTGCCAGCAGCCCCTCTAGCGGGTCCTCCTACGAGCAGTACTTC,CASSPSSGSSYEQYF
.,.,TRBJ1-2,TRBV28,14,TGTGCCAGCAGTCTAACAGGGCTGAGTTATGGCTACACCTTC,CASSLTGLSYGYTF
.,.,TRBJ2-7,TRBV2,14,TGTGCCAGCAGTGAACTCGGGTCTTCCTACGAGCAGTACTTC,CASSELGSSYEQYF
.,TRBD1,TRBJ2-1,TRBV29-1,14,TGCAGCGGCGGGGGACAGGGGATAAGTGGTGAGCAGTTCTTC,CSGGGQGISGEQFF
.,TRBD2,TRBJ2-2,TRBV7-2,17,TGTGCCAGCAGCAGGGGACTAGCGGGGGATAACACCGGGGAGCTGTTTTTT,CASSRGLAGDNTGELFF
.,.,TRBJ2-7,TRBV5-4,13,TGTGCCAGCAGCCCCAGGGAATCCTACGAGCAGTACTTC,CASSPRESYEQYF
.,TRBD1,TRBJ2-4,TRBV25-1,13,TGTGCCAGCGGATGGACAGGGACCAACATTCAGTACTTC,CASGWTGTNIQYF
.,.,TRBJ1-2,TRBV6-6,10,TGTGCCAGCAGAGACGGGGGCTACACCTTC,CASRDGGYTF
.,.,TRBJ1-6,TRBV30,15,TGTGCCTGGAGTATCAGTGGGGGGGAAAATTCACCCCTCCACTTT,CAWSISGGENSPLHF
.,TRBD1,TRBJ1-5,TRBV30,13,TGTGCCTGGAGTGGGACAGGGGCACAGCCCCAGCATTTT,CAWSGTGAQPQHF
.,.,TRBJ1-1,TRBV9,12,TGTGCCAGCGGTGGTGGAGAGAGGGAAGCTTTCTTT,CASGGGEREAFF
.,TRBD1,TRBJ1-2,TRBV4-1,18,TGCGCCAGCAGCCAAGTTTACTCCAGGGGGCGGGGGAACTATGGCTACACCTTC,CASSQVYSRGRGNYGYTF
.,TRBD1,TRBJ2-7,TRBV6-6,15,TGTGCCAGCAGTTTACCGACAGGGGGCGCGTACGAGCAGTACTTC,CASSLPTGGAYEQYF
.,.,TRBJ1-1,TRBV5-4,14,TGTGCCAGCAGAACGGGTGGGGCTGCCACTGAAGCTTTCTTT,CASRTGGAATEAFF
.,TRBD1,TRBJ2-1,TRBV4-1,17,TGCGCCAGCAGCCAAGATCTTCCGGGACAGGCCGACAATGAGCAGTTCTTC,CASSQDLPGQADNEQFF
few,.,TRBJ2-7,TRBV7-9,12,TGTGCCAGCAGCACGTGGGGCTTGGAGCAGTACTTC,CASSTWGLEQYF
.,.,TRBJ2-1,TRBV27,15,TGTGCCAGCAGAAATCGACAGTCGACCTACAATGAGCAGTTCTTC,CASRNRQSTYNEQFF
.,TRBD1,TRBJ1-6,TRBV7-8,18,TGTGCCAGCAGCCCCGGACAGGATTCGAGCTCCTATAATTCACCCCTCCACTTT,CASSPGQDSSSYNSPLHF
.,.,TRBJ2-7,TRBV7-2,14,TGTGCCAGCAGCTTAGGGGGCCGGATTGACGGGCAGTACTTC,CASSLGGRIDGQYF
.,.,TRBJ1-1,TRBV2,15,TGTGCCAGCAGTGGCCAGGGGATAATGAACACTGAAGCTTTCTTT,CASSGQGIMNTEAFF